A selection of T cell receptor beta chains follows, all from one sample in a study of T cells in Graves' hyperthyroidism and ophthalmopathy. TCRdb called the multiplex PCR reads again in MiXCR, with one record for every CDR3 protein. The sample has some 530,000 distinct CDR3 sequences, roughly 22% seen once. Sequencing was carried out using blood. Every receptor here comes from a woman between 65 and 79 years old with Graves' ophthalmopathy. Both conserved end residues are part of each CDR3. A D gene is named only where the DNA matches it firmly. Not all rows give a size; the values are once, few, many and, for expanded clones, a class.

>TRBV20-1|14|few|TRBJ2-1|NA
CSAPPGGAYNEQFF
TGCAGTGCTCCCCCCGGGGGCGCATACAATGAGCAGTTCTTC
>TRBV9|15|few|TRBJ2-1|NA
CASSVGQGQGGEQFF
TGTGCCAGCAGCGTAGGGCAGGGCCAGGGGGGTGAGCAGTTCTTC
>TRBV15|16|few|TRBJ2-1|NA
CATSMETVFSYNEQFF
TGTGCCACCAGCATGGAGACAGTCTTCTCCTACAATGAGCAGTTCTTC
>TRBV20-1|15|many|TRBJ2-7|NA
CSANLRSGLGVKQYF
TGCAGTGCTAACCTCCGGTCGGGCCTGGGTGTCAAGCAGTACTTC
>TRBV2|16|few|TRBJ1-2|TRBD1
CASRGTGTGFDDGYTF
TGTGCCAGCAGGGGGACTGGGACAGGGTTCGATGATGGCTACACCTTC
>TRBV7-9|15|many|TRBJ2-5|NA
CASSDLWVDQETQYF
TGTGCCAGCAGCGACCTTTGGGTTGATCAAGAGACCCAGTACTTC
>TRBV9|12|few|TRBJ2-1|NA
CASSEQNNEQFF
TGTGCCAGCAGCGAACAAAACAATGAGCAGTTCTTC
>TRBV20-1|16|NA|TRBJ2-1|TRBD2
CSARDGLAVSYNEQFF
TGCAGTGCTAGAGATGGGCTAGCGGTCTCCTACAATGAGCAGTTCTTC
>TRBV7-9|14|NA|TRBJ1-1|TRBD1
CVSSATGMNTEAFF
TGTGTCAGCAGCGCGACAGGGATGAACACTGAAGCTTTCTTT
>TRBV2|16|many|TRBJ1-2|TRBD1
CASSESRGGIDYGYTF
TGTGCCAGCAGTGAAAGTCGAGGGGGCATTGACTATGGCTACACCTTC
>TRBV11-3|13|NA|TRBJ2-2|NA
CASSWRYGGELFF
TGTGCCAGCAGCTGGAGGTACGGCGGGGAGCTGTTTTTT
>TRBV28|14|many|TRBJ2-7|TRBD1
CASSSAGTDYEQYF
TGTGCCAGCAGTTCCGCCGGGACAGATTACGAGCAGTACTTC
>TRBV6-1|17|NA|TRBJ2-1|TRBD2
CASSRTSGRAGYNEQFF
TGTGCCAGCAGTCGGACTAGCGGGAGGGCCGGCTACAATGAGCAGTTCTTC
>TRBV7-2|14|few|TRBJ1-2|NA
CASSLVNGEYGYTF
TGTGCCAGCAGCTTAGTAAACGGAGAGTATGGCTACACCTTC
>TRBV30|16|NA|TRBJ1-1|NA
CAWSLRRGLLNTEAFF
TGTGCCTGGAGCCTGAGGAGGGGCCTTTTGAACACTGAAGCTTTCTTT
>TRBV3-1|12|NA|TRBJ2-5|NA
CASSPEGETQYF
TGTGCCAGCAGCCCTGAAGGGGAGACCCAGTACTTC
>TRBV18|16|NA|TRBJ1-3|NA
CASSPFGTISGNTIYF
TGTGCCAGCTCACCATTCGGGACGATCTCTGGAAACACCATATATTTT
>TRBV6-1|19|NA|TRBJ1-3|TRBD1
CASSASWSTGPSSGNTIYF
TGTGCCAGCAGTGCTTCGTGGTCGACAGGGCCGAGCTCTGGAAACACCATATATTTT
>TRBV10-3|13|NA|TRBJ1-2|TRBD1
CATHQGAGVGYTF
TGTGCCACCCATCAGGGGGCTGGTGTAGGCTACACCTTC
>TRBV5-1|14|many|TRBJ2-3|NA
CASSLQGGTDTQYF
TGCGCCAGCAGCTTGCAGGGCGGCACAGATACGCAGTATTTT
>TRBV6-2/TRBV6-3|13|few|TRBJ2-7|NA
CASSYSGAYEQYF
TGTGCCAGCAGTTACTCGGGAGCCTACGAGCAGTACTTC
>TRBV24-1|14|NA|TRBJ2-5|NA
CATSPRDFGETQYF
TGTGCCACCAGCCCGCGCGATTTTGGGGAGACCCAGTACTTC
>TRBV6-1|14|NA|TRBJ2-5|NA
CASRNTGMGETQYF
TGTGCCAGCAGGAATACAGGGATGGGAGAGACCCAGTACTTC
>TRBV6-5|16|few|TRBJ2-1|TRBD1
CASSYSGTGGRNEQFF
TGTGCCAGCAGTTACTCCGGGACAGGGGGCCGCAATGAGCAGTTCTTC
>TRBV10-3|11|few|TRBJ2-7|NA
CAISEGREQYF
TGTGCCATCAGTGAAGGGAGGGAGCAGTACTTC
>TRBV3-1|12|NA|TRBJ2-2|NA
CASSPWGRELFF
TGTGCCAGCAGCCCTTGGGGGCGGGAGCTGTTTTTT
>TRBV4-3|12|NA|TRBJ2-3|NA
CASSQPPDTQYF
TGCGCCAGCAGCCAACCCCCTGATACGCAGTATTTT
>TRBV5-1|14|few|TRBJ2-7|TRBD2
CASSLGTSGREQYF
TGCGCCAGCAGCTTGGGGACTAGCGGGAGAGAGCAGTACTTC
>TRBV24-1|12|NA|TRBJ1-5|NA
CATSDSKEPQHF
TGTGCCACCAGTGACAGTAAAGAGCCCCAGCATTTT
>TRBV2|11|many|TRBJ1-6|NA
CASSENVSLHF
TGTGCCAGCAGTGAGAACGTGTCCCTCCACTTT
>TRBV18|16|few|TRBJ2-2|NA
CASSPLVTGVNGELFF
TGTGCCAGCTCACCACTCGTAACGGGAGTGAACGGGGAGCTGTTTTTT
>TRBV9|13|NA|TRBJ2-7|NA
CASSGPKSSEQYF
TGTGCCAGCAGCGGGCCCAAGTCCTCCGAGCAGTACTTC
>TRBV6-2/TRBV6-3|16|NA|TRBJ1-1|NA
CASRSWTGLVNTEAFF
TGTGCCAGCAGAAGTTGGACGGGACTTGTGAACACTGAAGCTTTCTTT
>TRBV29-1|14|few|TRBJ1-5|TRBD1
CSVSFGTGNQPQHF
TGCAGCGTTTCCTTCGGGACAGGGAATCAGCCCCAGCATTTT
>TRBV30|13|few|TRBJ1-5|NA
CAWSGSGDQPQHF
TGTGCCTGGAGTGGATCAGGGGATCAGCCCCAGCATTTT
>TRBV6-1|15|NA|TRBJ2-7|NA
CASNSAQRSTYEQYF
TGTGCCAGCAACTCGGCCCAACGATCGACCTACGAGCAGTACTTC
>TRBV12-3/TRBV12-4|13|many|TRBJ2-2|NA
CASMWGTTGELFF
TGTGCCAGTATGTGGGGAACCACCGGGGAGCTGTTTTTT
>TRBV5-1|13|NA|TRBJ1-2|NA
CASSFTASRGYTF
TGCGCCAGCAGCTTTACCGCGTCTCGGGGCTACACCTTC
>TRBV10-3|14|NA|TRBJ1-1|NA
CAIKGDRENTEAFF
TGTGCCATTAAAGGAGACAGAGAGAACACTGAAGCTTTCTTT
>TRBV5-5|14|once|TRBJ1-2|NA
CASSPGVDNYGYTF
TGTGCCAGCAGCCCTGGGGTGGACAACTATGGCTACACCTTC
>TRBV28|16|few|TRBJ2-7|TRBD2
CASYGTSGANLYEQYF
TGTGCCAGCTATGGGACTAGCGGGGCCAATCTCTACGAGCAGTACTTC
>TRBV6-1|15|few|TRBJ2-7|TRBD2
CASTSLLAGVGEQYF
TGTGCCAGCACATCCCTACTAGCGGGAGTTGGCGAGCAGTACTTC
>TRBV5-1|14|NA|TRBJ1-2|NA
CASSLATENYGYTF
TGCGCCAGCAGCTTGGCCACGGAAAACTATGGCTACACCTTC
>TRBV3-1|17|NA|TRBJ2-7|TRBD2
CASSQPLTSGRSHEQYF
TGTGCCAGCAGCCAACCCTTGACTAGCGGGAGATCCCACGAGCAGTACTTC
>TRBV13|13|few|TRBJ1-4|NA
CASSSPRGEKLFF
TGTGCCAGCAGCTCCCCTCGGGGGGAAAAACTGTTTTTT
>TRBV7-2|15|NA|TRBJ1-2|NA
CASSLMTVANYGYTF
TGTGCCAGCAGCTTAATGACAGTCGCTAACTATGGCTACACCTTC
>TRBV28|14|many|TRBJ2-3|NA
CASNLVIGTDTQYF
TGTGCCAGCAACTTGGTGATTGGCACAGATACGCAGTATTTT
>TRBV6-2/TRBV6-3|15|many|TRBJ1-1|NA
CASSYGPIRGTEAFF
TGTGCCAGCAGTTACGGACCGATCCGGGGAACTGAAGCTTTCTTT
>TRBV20-1|15|few|TRBJ1-1|NA
CSADFHVGVNTEAFF
TGCAGTGCCGATTTCCATGTGGGCGTGAACACTGAAGCTTTCTTT
>TRBV5-1|13|once|TRBJ2-2|NA
CASVRSNGGELFF
TGCGCCAGCGTAAGGTCAAATGGCGGGGAGCTGTTTTTT
>TRBV13|15|NA|TRBJ2-7|TRBD2
CASSQGLAGGWEQYF
TGTGCCAGCAGTCAGGGACTAGCGGGAGGATGGGAGCAGTACTTC
>TRBV7-8|15|many|TRBJ2-3|NA
CASSLGGNGADTQYF
TGTGCCAGCAGCTTGGGCGGGAATGGGGCAGATACGCAGTATTTT